This T cell receptor beta chain stems from a study of shared clonotypes between healthy human individuals. Germline V CDR1 and CDR2: SGHRS, YFSETQ. This CDR3 comprises 15 residues. The ends were cut back, 4 bases at V and 0 bases at J, with 13 bases in the middle. The data were produced by immunoSEQ multiplex PCR, yet TCRdb's version contains in-frame clones alone and is incomplete. The sample has approximately 400,000 clones, about 97% seen once; the top ten hold 0.32%. This clone occurred a few times. The TCR originated in a man aged 25 to 45 in good health. This chain joins TRBV5-1 and TRBJ1-1; no reliable D call. Material for sequencing was memory CD8+ T cells sorted from blood. The subset here: CD45RO+ cells pooled with CCR7-negative TemRA cells. Written as DNA, the CDR3 is TGCGCCAGCAGCGGCGGAGGTCGAGTGAACACTGAAGCTTTCTTT. It yields the protein CASSGGGRVNTEAFF.